The 21 T cell receptor beta chains listed next were all sequenced from one sample in a study of T cells in Graves' hyperthyroidism and ophthalmopathy. The CDR3 regions of TCR beta were amplified from RNA transcripts. The TCR CDR3 first-round RT-PCR relied on the HTBI primer set. TCRdb analysed the multiplex PCR reads with MiXCR anew, one entry per CDR3 protein. The table records a few hundred thousand distinct CDR3 sequences, 15% of them present only once. Sequenced input: blood. These receptors came from a woman in her 30s with Graves' hyperthyroidism.

V gene TRBV5-1 combines with J gene TRBJ2-1, with 14 bases lining up with TRBD2. V dropped 5 bases and J dropped 6; count of bases not matched to a gene: 4. From germline, CDR1 is SGHRS and CDR2 YFSETQ. The CDR3 is 15 amino acids. CDR3 in amino acids: CASSTGTSGGNEQFF. In DNA form, the CDR3 reads TGCGCCAGCAGTACCGGGACTAGCGGGGGCAATGAGCAGTTCTTC.

This sequence joins TRBV29-1 and TRBJ2-3; D unresolved. CDR3 size: 12 residues. The ends were cut back, 4 bases at V and 1 base at J, with 6 bases in the middle. Germline CDR1 is SQVTM and CDR2 is ANQGSEA. The CDR3 sequence is CSVVGGTDTQYF. CDR3 coding DNA: TGCAGCGTTGTGGGCGGCACAGATACGCAGTATTTT.

This clonotype was counted between two and nine times. The V and J genes are TRBV7-9 and TRBJ2-1, with 11 bases matching TRBD2. This CDR3 has 15 residues. Germline V gene sequence: CDR1 SEHNR, CDR2 FQNEAQ (reference sequence). Germline trimming cut 5 bases from V and 4 bases from J; bases unmatched to any gene: 4. CDR3 sequence: CASSHRLAGYNEQFF. The CDR3 coding sequence is TGTGCCAGCAGCCATCGACTAGCGGGGTACAATGAGCAGTTCTTC.

The chain uses TRBV19 and TRBJ2-4; a weak D match, TRBD1 (6 bases). The V and J ends lost 3 bases and 5 bases respectively, with 11 bases between them. Per germline, CDR1 LNHDA and CDR2 SQIVND (reference sequence). This CDR3 is built from 14 residues. The CDR3 DNA is TGTGCCAGTAGTATTTCGGGACAAGAAAACATTCAGTACTTC. Amino acid sequence: CASSISGQENIQYF. Based on the CDR3 plus reference TRBV19 and TRBJ2-4, the full variable domain is DGGITQSPKYLFRKEGQNVTLSCEQNLNHDAMYWYRQDPGQGLRLIYYSQIVNDFQKGDIAEGYSVSREKKESFPLTVTSAQKNPTAFYLCASSISGQENIQYFGAGTRLSVL.

This clonotype was recorded at least ten times. The V call is TRBV12-3 or TRBV12-4, the J call TRBJ1-5, with TRBD1 identical over 7 bases. This CDR3 has 15 residues. The V gene end was trimmed by 8 bases and the J gene end by 0 bases; junction bases not matched to a gene: 7. CDR3 nucleotide sequence: TGTGCCAGCCAATGGACAGGAGATAGCAATCAGCCCCAGCATTTT. The encoded protein is CASQWTGDSNQPQHF.

This chain links TRBV5-6 with TRBJ1-5, with 7 nucleotides matching TRBD1. The CDR3 spans 17 residues. V dropped 1 base and J dropped 2; count of bases not matched to a gene: 9. CDR1 is SGHDT and CDR2 is YYEEEE in the germline V gene. CDR3 coding DNA: TGTGCCAGCAGCTTGTTGGCAGGGGGGTCGGGCAATCAGCCCCAGCATTTT. It specifies CASSLLAGGSGNQPQHF.

As regards this clonotype: One junction end disagrees with the germline gene, perhaps due to a read error. The genes are TRBV5-6 and TRBJ2-3; 11 bases line up with TRBD1. This CDR3 has 17 residues. CDR1 SGHDT and CDR2 YYEEEE come from the germline V gene. The CDR3 DNA is TGTGCCAGCAGCTTGGAATTCGAGGACAGGGGGCGAGATGCGCAGTATTTT. As protein: CASSLEFEDRGRDAQYF.

The table lists this clonotype with a count of one. A much larger clonotype is one base distant, so this may be a read error. V gene TRBV27 combines with J gene TRBJ1-1, with D uncertain. The CDR3 loop spans 15 amino acids. The germline V gene has CDR1 MNHEY and CDR2 SMNVEV (reference sequence). The chain's CDR3 is CGSSLRRNYNTEAFF. The CDR3, as DNA: TGTGGCAGCAGTTTACGTAGAAACTATAACACTGAAGCTTTCTTT.

The CDR3 region has the DNA TGTGCCAGTAGTCAGTCTAGCTGGGACAATGAGCAGTTCTTC. It is translated as CASSQSSWDNEQFF. V and J are TRBV19 and TRBJ2-1, with D perhaps matching TRBD2 (5 bases). Per the germline V gene, CDR1 is LNHDA and CDR2 is SQIVND (reference sequence). Trimming removed 5 bases from V and 5 bases from J, with 13 bases in between. The CDR3 is 14 residues long.

This clonotype was detected many times. The chain carries TRBV12-3 or TRBV12-4 and TRBJ1-1; unclear D gene. V was cut by 3 bases and J by 1 base, with 9 bases left in between. The CDR3 is 14 amino acids. The CDR3 spells CASSFFAGNTEAFF. DNA of the CDR3: TGTGCCAGCAGTTTTTTTGCAGGGAACACTGAAGCTTTCTTT.

This clonotype was found many times. CDR3 in amino acids: CASSLFPLKAGLAGDEQYF. The DNA for the CDR3 is TGTGCCAGCAGCTTATTTCCCCTCAAAGCGGGACTAGCGGGAGACGAGCAGTACTTC. V gene TRBV7-6 combines with J gene TRBJ2-7, with 14 bases that match TRBD2. Trimming cost V 2 bases and J 5 bases; bases outside gene matches: 14. CDR1 is SGHVS, CDR2 FNYEAQ, per germline. This CDR3 comprises 19 residues. Full variable domain (remainder filled in from reference TRBV7-6 and TRBJ2-7): GAGVSQSPRYKVTKRGQDVALRCDPISGHVSLYWYRQALGQGPEFLTYFNYEAQQDKSGLPNDRFSAERPEGSISTLTIQRTEQRDSAMYRCASSLFPLKAGLAGDEQYFGPGTRLTVT.

The chain links TRBV11-2 to TRBJ1-4, with a tentative D call TRBD1 (5 bases). Germline lookup yields CDR1 SGHAT and CDR2 FQNNGV. CDR3 length: 14 amino acids. V gave up 8 bases and J gave up 5 bases, with 15 bases separating them. The CDR3 DNA sequence: TGTGCCAGCGGGCCTGGGACTGCCAATGAAAAACTGTTTTTT. This translates into CASGPGTANEKLFF.

This clonotype was counted ten times or more. The chain has TRBV6-2 or TRBV6-3 and TRBJ2-2; D is ambiguous. There are 13 residues in the CDR3. The V end lost 5 bases, the J end lost 6 bases, and 10 bases lay between the germline ends. In germline, CDR1 is MNHEY, CDR2 SVGEGT. CDR3 amino acids: CASSQQSPGELFF. CDR3 DNA sequence: TGTGCCAGCAGTCAACAGAGCCCCGGGGAGCTGTTTTTT.

This clonotype was seen more than once but under ten times. V and J are TRBV12-3 or TRBV12-4 and TRBJ1-4, with D perhaps matching TRBD1 (5 bases). The CDR3 totals 13 residues. Between the trimmed V and J ends, which lost 6 bases and 7 bases, there was a span of 12 bases. The CDR3 spells CASSSVGGEKLFF. CDR3 DNA sequence: TGTGCCAGCAGCTCCGTCGGGGGTGAAAAACTGTTTTTT.

This clonotype was recorded many times. The chain carries TRBV12-3 or TRBV12-4 and TRBJ1-5; 7 bases fit TRBD1. CDR3 length equals 14 residues. V dropped 5 bases and J dropped 4; count of bases not matched to a gene: 5. The CDR3 region has the DNA TGTGCCAGCAGTCCTACAGGGGATAATCAGCCCCAGCATTTT. Translating gives CASSPTGDNQPQHF.

Many counts were recorded for this clonotype. The chain carries TRBV11-2 and TRBJ2-1; D gene uncertain. The V end lost 7 bases, the J end lost 0 bases, and 13 bases lay between the germline ends. The germline V gene encodes CDR1 SGHAT and CDR2 FQNNGV. This CDR3 has 15 amino acids. The CDR3 region is CASTRDSSSYNEQFF. The DNA for the CDR3 is TGTGCCAGCACCCGTGACTCCAGCTCCTACAATGAGCAGTTCTTC. Complete variable domain (other parts from reference TRBV11-2 and TRBJ2-1): EAGVAQSPRYKIIEKRQSVAFWCNPISGHATLYWYQQILGQGPKLLIQFQNNGVVDDSQLPKDRFSAERLKGVDSTLKIQPAKLEDSAVYLCASTRDSSSYNEQFFGPGTRLTVL.

There are many counts of this clonotype. This rearrangement joins TRBV2 to TRBJ2-7; TRBD1 matches at 10 bases. Germline assignment: CDR1 SNHLY and CDR2 FYNNEI. The CDR3 length is 16 residues. With V trimmed by 4 bases and J by 6 bases, 12 bases remained unmatched. The CDR3 nucleotides read TGTGCCAGCAGTGCGACGGGACAGGGGTCGTTGGGCGAGCAGTACTTC. Its protein product is CASSATGQGSLGEQYF.

This clonotype occurred a few times. This chain links TRBV20-1 with TRBJ2-2, with TRBD1 matching 7 bases. The ends lost 5 bases at V and 4 bases at J; junction bases unmatched: 7. CDR1 and CDR2 from the germline V gene are DFQATT and SNEGSKA (reference sequence). The CDR3 loop spans 14 amino acids. The CDR3 DNA is TGCAGTGCTTACCCGGGACAGCGCACCGGGGAGCTGTTTTTT. It specifies CSAYPGQRTGELFF.

This chain uses TRBV20-1 with TRBJ2-7; D gene unclear. CDR1 and CDR2 from the germline V gene are DFQATT and SNEGSKA (reference sequence). V was cut by 6 bases and J by 1 base, with 13 bases left in between. This CDR3 comprises 13 residues. The DNA of the CDR3 is TGCAGTGCCGAAACGGACGGTTCCTACGAGCAGTACTTC. Protein: CSAETDGSYEQYF.

This clonotype has a count of ten or more. The chain carries TRBV20-1 and TRBJ1-5; D is unresolved. Trimming left V 5 bases short and J 2 bases short, with 16 bases between. Germline V gene lookup returns CDR1 DFQATT and CDR2 SNEGSKA (reference sequence). The CDR3 consists of 15 residues. CDR3: CSARPEALGNQPQHF. The CDR3 region has the DNA TGCAGTGCTCGCCCGGAGGCGTTGGGCAATCAGCCCCAGCATTTT.

In its sample, this clonotype was seen many times. The V and J genes are TRBV2 and TRBJ2-7; no clear D gene. Between the trimmed V and J ends, which lost 5 bases and 7 bases, there was a span of 9 bases. CDR1 SNHLY and CDR2 FYNNEI come from the germline V gene. The CDR3 spans 11 residues. Here the CDR3 DNA reads TGTGCCAGCAGTCGACTCAAAGAGCAGTACTTC. Translating it yields CASSRLKEQYF. The whole variable domain, filled in from reference TRBV2 and TRBJ2-7, reads EPEVTQTPSHQVTQMGQEVILRCVPISNHLYFYWYRQILGQKVEFLVSFYNNEISEKSEIFDDQFSVERPDGSNFTLKIRSTKLEDSAMYFCASSRLKEQYFGPGTRLTVT.